The 12 T cell receptor beta chains below all came from one sample that was sequenced in a study of immune heterogeneity within non-small cell lung tumors. Using 32 V and 13 J primers, multiplex PCR amplified TCR beta CDR3. Using its own MiXCR run on the multiplex PCR reads, TCRdb lists one record per CDR3 protein. Counted here are approximately 2,500 distinct CDR3 sequences, roughly 50% occurring once; the ten biggest clones make up 35% to 50%. Each sample used 550 to 650 ng of genomic DNA from bulk tumor tissue. Biopsy collection occurred during surgery, with several far-apart biopsies per primary tumor. Patients went through curative surgery, and their non-small cell lung cancer was untreated and newly diagnosed. Sequencing was performed on lung tumor tissue. The receptors shown here come from a man between 50 and 59 years old with non-small cell lung cancer.

This clonotype was picked up a small number of times. The chain carries TRBV24-1 and TRBJ2-3; no clear D. The CDR3 runs 13 residues. Germline V gene data show CDR1 as KGHDR and CDR2 as SFDVKD. V was shortened by 4 bases and J by 4 bases, with 8 bases between the two germline ends. For the CDR3, the DNA is TGTGCCACCAGTGAGATGACGCCAGATACGCAGTATTTT. Translating it yields CATSEMTPDTQYF.

The rearrangement uses TRBV2 and TRBJ1-5; 8 bases agree with TRBD1. CDR1 SNHLY and CDR2 FYNNEI come from the germline V gene. This CDR3 has 15 residues. V gave up 7 bases and J gave up 0 bases; unmatched junction bases: 5. The CDR3 DNA reads TGTGCCAGCAAGGGACAGGCGGGTAGCAATCAGCCCCAGCATTTT. Its translation: CASKGQAGSNQPQHF.

The chain couples TRBV7-9 to TRBJ2-7, with no clear D. The ends were cut back, 5 bases at V and 5 bases at J, with 13 bases in the middle. Germline V CDR1 and CDR2: SEHNR, FQNEAQ (reference sequence). The CDR3 runs 13 residues. For the CDR3, the DNA is TGTGCCAGCAGCGCCGGGTCCCGAGACGAGCAGTACTTC. Protein: CASSAGSRDEQYF.

By share, this clonotype counts as medium-sized (0.01 to 0.1%). V gene TRBV6-1 combines with J gene TRBJ1-1; 7 bases map to TRBD1. Germline V CDR1 and CDR2: MNHNS, SASEGT. V lost 8 bases, J lost 4 bases, and 7 bases stayed unmatched. The CDR3 length is 13 residues. CDR3 region: CASRGGAGTEAFF. The CDR3 region has the DNA TGTGCCAGCCGAGGGGGCGCAGGCACTGAAGCTTTCTTT.

The V and J genes are TRBV27 and TRBJ1-1, with D possibly TRBD1 on 5 matching bases. Between the trimmed V and J ends, which lost 0 bases and 6 bases, there was a span of 14 bases. This CDR3 contains 15 residues. Germline assignment: CDR1 MNHEY and CDR2 SMNVEV (reference sequence). CDR3 amino acids: CASSLSGAGYAEAFF. The CDR3 DNA sequence: TGTGCCAGCAGTTTATCGGGCGCAGGGTACGCTGAAGCTTTCTTT.

This chain uses TRBV6-5 with TRBJ2-7; D possibly matches TRBD1 or TRBD2 (6 bases each). V lost 2 bases and J lost 0, with 14 bases in between. The CDR3 sequence is 16 residues long. CDR1 is MNHEY and CDR2 is SVGAGI in the germline V gene. DNA for the CDR3: TGTGCCAGCAGTTACCAAGGCAGGGGAGGCTCCTACGAGCAGTACTTC. Amino acid sequence: CASSYQGRGGSYEQYF.

The chain couples TRBV7-9 to TRBJ2-2; 7 nucleotides align to TRBD1. Germline-derived CDR1 and CDR2 are SEHNR and FQNEAQ (reference sequence). The CDR3 extends over 16 amino acids. After removal of 5 bases from V and 1 base from J, the junction contained 7 bases not matched to a gene. As DNA, the CDR3 is TGTGCCAGCAGCCCCCAAAGGGGGCGGAACACCGGGGAGCTGTTTTTT. Its protein is CASSPQRGRNTGELFF.

The chain uses TRBV12-3 or TRBV12-4 and TRBJ2-7, with TRBD2 matching over 11 bases. The CDR3 spans 14 residues. V lost 6 bases to trimming and J lost 7 bases; unmatched junction nucleotides: 8. For the CDR3, the DNA is TGTGCCAGCAGACTAGCGGGAGTCTCGAGGGAGCAGTACTTC. Translating gives CASRLAGVSREQYF.

The chain combines TRBV27 with TRBJ1-2; possible D gene TRBD1, 6 bases. This CDR3 has 13 amino acids. Germline-derived CDR1 and CDR2 are MNHEY and SMNVEV (reference sequence). Trimming took 1 base from V and 5 from J, leaving 8 bases between them. The CDR3 reads CASSLLGGYGYTF. As DNA, the CDR3 is TGTGCCAGCAGTTTATTAGGGGGGTATGGCTACACCTTC.

The sample holds a few counts of this clonotype. This sequence joins TRBV12-3 or TRBV12-4 and TRBJ2-3; unclear D gene. The CDR3 loop spans 14 amino acids. Trimming took off 3 bases at V and 1 base at J, with 8 bases between the two ends. CDR3 loop: CASSFGGGTDTQYF. DNA of the CDR3: TGTGCCAGCAGTTTCGGCGGTGGCACAGATACGCAGTATTTT.

About this clonotype: A much larger clone is a single base away; this may be a read error. The chain uses TRBV28 and TRBJ2-7; D remains unclear. The CDR3 has 12 residues. Germline assignment: CDR1 MDHEN and CDR2 SYDVKM. The CDR3 spells CAISFTSYEQYF. The CDR3 region has the DNA TGTGCCATCAGTTTTACGTCCTACGAGCAGTACTTC.

Comment on this clonotype: Germline is not matched at one junction end, which may reflect a read error. This rearrangement joins TRBV27 to TRBJ1-5; D is undetermined. CDR3 length: 15 amino acids. CDR1 and CDR2 (germline): MNHEY, SMNVEV (reference sequence). For the CDR3, the DNA is TGTGTCAGCAGTTTGGATTTCGGGAGAGATCAACCCCAGCATTTT. Protein: CVSSLDFGRDQPQHF.